The clone carrying this T cell receptor (beta chain) has ten or more counts. Antigen unknown. This record belongs to a study of identical twins. Points from the study as a whole: Within cord blood, abundant beta clonotypes carried fewer insertions, but memory repertoires showed no such trend. Researchers reported weaker excess twin sharing in beta out-of-frame sequences.

Unique molecular identifiers were present on the cDNA, which also gained a universal primer site by template switching. MiXCR was run by TCRdb on the 5' RACE reads, yielding one entry per CDR3 protein. The sample lists 250,000 or so distinct CDR3 sequences, about 8% occurring once. The CDR3 sequence is 14 residues long. The germline V gene has CDR1 MNHEY and CDR2 SMNVEV (reference sequence). The ends lost 6 bases at V and 4 bases at J; junction bases unmatched: 3. This sample was also put to use in a study of yellow fever vaccine responses in identical twins.

The chain recombines TRBV27 with TRBJ2-7; 13 bases fit TRBD2. The TCR sequence derives from a woman between 18 and 30 years old in good health. The sequencing sample was made of CD8+ T cells sorted from blood. The CDR3 sequence: CASSLLAGGYEQYF. The CDR3 DNA follows: TGTGCCAGCAGCTTACTAGCGGGAGGGTACGAGCAGTACTTC.